One and the same sample provided the 17 T cell receptor beta chains below, sequenced in a study of control samples from healthy donors and cancer patients. Using immunoSEQ multiplex PCR, the repertoire was profiled, and TCRdb retains in-frame clones only, with some absent. The table has some 120,000 clones, about 87% seen once; the top ten hold approximately 2.9%. The sample consisted of blood. The receptors were sampled from a man aged 55-75 years in good health.

The rearrangement joins TRBV19 to TRBJ2-3; 10 nucleotides agree with TRBD2. After removal of 4 bases from V and 2 bases from J, the junction contained 6 bases not matched to a gene. The germline V gene encodes CDR1 LNHDA and CDR2 SQIVND (reference sequence). CDR3 length: 16 amino acids. Here the CDR3 reads CASSKERGGFTDTQYF. The CDR3 coding sequence is TGTGCCAGTAGTAAAGAGCGGGGGGGTTTCACAGATACGCAGTATTTT. The complete variable domain, with remaining parts taken from reference TRBV19 and TRBJ2-3, reads DGGITQSPKYLFRKEGQNVTLSCEQNLNHDAMYWYRQDPGQGLRLIYYSQIVNDFQKGDIAEGYSVSREKKESFPLTVTSAQKNPTAFYLCASSKERGGFTDTQYFGPGTRLTVL.

The V call is TRBV28, the J call TRBJ1-1; 8 bases match TRBD1. This CDR3 has 15 amino acids. With V trimmed by 6 bases and J by 5 bases, 11 bases remained unmatched. Per the germline V gene, CDR1 is MDHEN and CDR2 is SYDVKM. The CDR3 spells CASRGPRGLPTEAFF. CDR3 in DNA: TGTGCCAGCAGAGGACCCAGGGGGCTGCCAACTGAAGCTTTCTTT.

The chain couples TRBV6-2 or TRBV6-3 to TRBJ2-7; no firm D call. The V end lost 2 bases, the J end lost 3 bases, and 11 bases lay between the germline ends. The CDR3 is 14 residues long. Per germline, CDR1 MNHEY and CDR2 SVGEGT. The CDR3 loop is CASSYEQIYYEQYF. CDR3 in DNA: TGTGCCAGCAGTTACGAACAGATTTACTACGAGCAGTACTTC.

The V call is TRBV24-1, the J call TRBJ2-4, with D uncertain. CDR3 length equals 12 residues. Germline V gene sequence: CDR1 KGHDR, CDR2 SFDVKD. Trimming pared 0 bases from V and 8 bases from J, leaving 4 bases between. CDR3 sequence reads: CATSDLSDIQYF. The DNA for the CDR3 is TGTGCCACCAGTGATTTGTCAGACATTCAGTACTTC.

The gene calls are TRBV3-1 (or the pseudogene TRBV3-2) and TRBJ1-6; tentative D call: TRBD1 (6 bases). V lost 5 bases, J lost 9 bases, and 17 bases lay in between. Germline loops: CDR1 LGHDT, CDR2 YNNKEL (reference sequence). This CDR3 region has 15 residues. This CDR3 is CASSLGAGYGSPLHF. CDR3 in DNA: TGTGCCAGCAGCTTGGGGGCAGGGTATGGTTCACCCCTCCACTTT.

This chain's CDR3 is CASSRTVRLIDTQYF. The CDR3 coding sequence is TGTGCCAGCAGCCGCACGGTCCGCCTGATTGATACGCAGTATTTT. This chain uses TRBV7-9 with TRBJ2-3; D is undetermined. The CDR3 has 15 residues. CDR1 and CDR2 from the germline V gene are SEHNR and FQNEAQ (reference sequence). Trimming left V 5 bases short and J 6 bases short, with 18 bases between.

The chain links TRBV6-5 to TRBJ2-3, with D unclear. This CDR3 is built from 13 residues. With 2 bases removed from V and 12 bases from J, the gap between germline ends came to 15 bases. CDR1 is MNHEY, CDR2 SVGAGI, per germline. The CDR3 DNA reads as TGTGCCAGCAGTTACGGGCCTCCATATGCCCAGTATTTT. It translates to CASSYGPPYAQYF.

The chain employs TRBV21-1 and TRBJ2-7; the table gives TRBD1 as D, unverified against the DNA. TRBV21-1 corresponds to a pseudogene. This CDR3 spans 14 amino acids. The CDR3 loop is CASSQRTGGYEQYF. DNA for the CDR3: TGTGCCAGCAGCCAAAGGACAGGGGGCTACGAGCAGTACTTC.

This clone came up a few times. The chain carries TRBV3-1 (or the pseudogene TRBV3-2) and TRBJ1-2; no firm D call. V shed 2 bases and J shed 7 bases, with 17 bases lying between them. CDR3 length: 15 amino acids. Germline V gene lookup returns CDR1 LGHDT and CDR2 YNNKEL (reference sequence). DNA of the CDR3: TGTGCCAGCAGCCAAAGTTTTCAGATGGGTAGTGGCTACACCTTC. This encodes CASSQSFQMGSGYTF.

This clone was found a few times. This rearrangement joins TRBV18 to TRBJ1-6; a weak D match, TRBD1 (5 bases). The CDR3 totals 15 residues. CDR1 is KGHSH, CDR2 LQKENI, per germline. V lost 3 bases to trimming and J lost 7 bases, with 13 bases between them. CDR3 bases: TGTGCCAGCTCACCGGGACGGGTGGCCAATTCACCCCTCCACTTT. Its translation is CASSPGRVANSPLHF. Full variable domain (remainder filled in from reference TRBV18 and TRBJ1-6): NAGVMQNPRHLVRRRGQEARLRCSPMKGHSHVYWYRQLPEEGLKFMVYLQKENIIDESGMPKERFSAEFPKEGPSILRIQQVVRGDSAAYFCASSPGRVANSPLHFGNGTRLTVT.

The CDR3 reads CASSTLDTGELFF. CDR3 coding DNA: TGCGCCAGCTCCACTCTGGACACCGGGGAGCTGTTTTTT. The chain carries TRBV5-1 and TRBJ2-2; D gene ambiguous. CDR1 is SGHRS and CDR2 is YFSETQ in the germline V gene. This CDR3 comprises 13 residues. V gave up 7 bases and J gave up 3 bases, with 10 bases separating them.

The chain uses TRBV24-1 and TRBJ2-3; 11 bases line up with TRBD2. In germline, CDR1 is KGHDR, CDR2 SFDVKD. CDR3 size: 17 residues. Trimming removed 1 base from V and 0 bases from J; junction bases left unmatched: 2. CDR3 residues: CATSDFSSGGSTDTQYF. CDR3 DNA: TGTGCCACCAGTGATTTCTCTAGCGGGGGGAGCACAGATACGCAGTATTTT.

The rearrangement links TRBV28 to TRBJ1-4; TRBD1 matches 8 bases. V was pared by 10 bases and J by 3 bases, with 4 bases of the junction left unmatched. Germline V CDR1 and CDR2: MDHEN, SYDVKM. The CDR3 has 13 amino acids. In DNA, the CDR3 is TGTGCCATCCAGGGGGCGGCTAATGAAAAACTGTTTTTT. This codes for CAIQGAANEKLFF.

The genes are TRBV3-1 (or the pseudogene TRBV3-2) and TRBJ2-7; D uncertain. Germline V CDR1 and CDR2: LGHDT, YNNKEL (reference sequence). This CDR3 has 16 residues. Trimming left V 4 bases short and J 4 bases short, with 20 bases between. The CDR3 coding sequence is TGTGCCAGCAGCCCCTCCCCGTGGGATAGCAGTTACGAGCAGTACTTC. This translates into CASSPSPWDSSYEQYF.

The J gene is TRBJ2-1, the V gene TRBV7-6, with D unclear. V lost 0 bases, J lost 3 bases, and 15 bases lay in between. Germline lookup yields CDR1 SGHVS and CDR2 FNYEAQ. This CDR3 spans 17 amino acids. The CDR3 DNA reads TGTGCCAGCAGCTTAGCTCAAATTTTGGACGGCTACAATGAGCAGTTCTTC. Its translation is CASSLAQILDGYNEQFF.

The chain joins TRBV7-9 to TRBJ1-2, with TRBD1 as a possible D gene (5 bases). The CDR3 totals 14 residues. V was shortened by 5 bases and J by 4 bases, with 14 bases between the two germline ends. Germline V gives CDR1 SEHNR, CDR2 FQNEAQ (reference sequence). CDR3 coding DNA: TGTGCCAGCAGCCGGGGCCCAGTAAGCTATGGCTACACCTTC. Its protein is CASSRGPVSYGYTF. Full variable domain (remainder filled in from reference TRBV7-9 and TRBJ1-2): DTGVSQNPRHKITKRGQNVTFRCDPISEHNRLYWYRQTLGQGPEFLTYFQNEAQLEKSRLLSDRFSAERPKGSFSTLEIQRTEQGDSAMYLCASSRGPVSYGYTFGSGTRLTVV.

The V call is TRBV6-5, the J call TRBJ1-5; the D is unclear. The V gene's germline CDR1 is MNHEY and CDR2 SVGAGI. V shed 2 bases and J shed 2 bases, with 4 bases lying between them. The CDR3 sequence is 13 residues long. The CDR3 region has the DNA TGTGCCAGCAGTTACGCTGGCAATCAGCCCCAGCATTTT. Translation gives CASSYAGNQPQHF.